The 2 T cell receptor beta chains reported below all come from one sample, sequenced in a study of control samples from healthy donors and cancer patients. Data came from immunoSEQ multiplex PCR; TCRdb stores just in-frame clones and leaves some out. The data hold 200,000 to 250,000 clones, with over 90% observed a single time. Sample: blood. The receptor set was obtained from a man in his fifties in good health.

This clone has only one observation. Different DNA sequences within this sample yield the same CDR3. The gene calls are TRBV11-2 and TRBJ2-3; D is possibly TRBD2 (5 bases). This CDR3 has 11 residues. V gave up 5 bases and J gave up 6 bases, with 6 bases separating them. The V gene's germline CDR1 is SGHAT and CDR2 FQNNGV. The CDR3: CASSRGDTQYF. The DNA of the CDR3 is TGTGCCAGCAGCAGAGGGGATACGCAGTATTTT. The full variable domain, with the rest looked up from reference TRBV11-2 and TRBJ2-3, is EAGVAQSPRYKIIEKRQSVAFWCNPISGHATLYWYQQILGQGPKLLIQFQNNGVVDDSQLPKDRFSAERLKGVDSTLKIQPAKLEDSAVYLCASSRGDTQYFGPGTRLTVL.

The V and J genes are TRBV5-8 and TRBJ2-3; the match to TRBD1 covers 7 bases. This CDR3 has 14 residues. Trimming at V came to 1 base and at J to 5 bases, leaving 4 bases not matched to a gene. Germline assignment: CDR1 SGHTS and CDR2 YDEGEE. CDR3 amino acids: CASSLKGAQDTQYF. CDR3 bases: TGTGCCAGCAGCTTGAAGGGGGCACAAGATACGCAGTATTTT.